These T cell receptor beta chains were read from a single sample in a study of blood T cell repertoires in COVID-19. The table came from immunoSEQ multiplex PCR; TCRdb's copy has only in-frame clones and leaves some out. Altogether roughly 150,000 clones are present, under 95% being singletons, with the ten largest covering roughly 4.5%. The sequenced sample was peripheral blood. The source is a man aged 18 to 29 with COVID-19, enrolled during active disease. Both conserved end residues are part of each CDR3. A D gene is named only where the DNA matches it firmly. Rows may omit the clone size; those that give it use once, few, many or a size class.

size	J	V	D	DNA	CDR3
.	TRBJ1-3	TRBV9	.	TGTGCCAGCAGCTCAAACCTCAGGGACTCTGGAAACACCATATATTTT	CASSSNLRDSGNTIYF
.	TRBJ2-7	TRBV29-1	TRBD1	TGCAGCGTCCAGACAGGGGCCTACGAGCAGTACTTC	CSVQTGAYEQYF
.	TRBJ2-1	TRBV28	TRBD2	TGTGCCAGCAGTTTAGGCCTAGCGGAGTACAATGAGCAGTTCTTC	CASSLGLAEYNEQFF
.	TRBJ2-1	TRBV4-3	TRBD2	TGCGCCAGTAGTCCTAGCGGGAGGACAAATGAGCAGTTCTTC	CASSPSGRTNEQFF
.	TRBJ2-5	TRBV19	TRBD1	TGTGCCAGTAAGTGGCGACAGGGGGCGACTCAAGGTGCCTCCGGGACCCAGTACTTC	CASKWRQGATQGASGTQYF
.	TRBJ2-3	TRBV7-8	TRBD1	TGTGCCAGCAGCTTAGCGCGACAGGGGGTAGCAGATACGCAGTATTTT	CASSLARQGVADTQYF
.	TRBJ2-7	TRBV28	TRBD2	TGTGCCAGCAGTACCATCTTCCCTAGCGGGAGGGAGGGGTCCTACGAGCAGTACTTC	CASSTIFPSGREGSYEQYF
.	TRBJ2-1	TRBV20-1	.	TGCAGTGCTAGTCCCCTTCTCTCCTACAATGAGCAGTTCTTC	CSASPLLSYNEQFF
.	TRBJ2-3	TRBV15	.	TGTGCCACCAGCGGTCTAGCCCGCTCCACAGATACGCAGTATTTT	CATSGLARSTDTQYF
once	TRBJ1-2	TRBV28	.	TGTGCCAGCAGTTTTACTCGTGGCTACACCTTC	CASSFTRGYTF
.	TRBJ2-7	TRBV3-1/TRBV3-2	.	TGTGCCAGCAGCCTGGACTTTTCCCCCCACTACGAGCAGTACTTC	CASSLDFSPHYEQYF
few	TRBJ1-5	TRBV28	.	TGTGCCAGCATGGCCCGGGAGGGATATAATCAGCCCCAGCATTTT	CASMAREGYNQPQHF
few	TRBJ1-1	TRBV5-1	.	TGCGCCAGCAGCTTTAGTTCGTGGAGCCATGAAGCTTTCTTT	CASSFSSWSHEAFF
.	TRBJ1-3	TRBV28	.	TGTGCCAGCAGTTTTATGGGGAGAGGAAACACCATATATTTT	CASSFMGRGNTIYF
.	TRBJ2-2	TRBV9	.	TGTGCCAGCAGCCCCCAGCGCTCCGGGGAGCTGTTTTTT	CASSPQRSGELFF
.	TRBJ2-1	TRBV12-3/TRBV12-4	.	TGTGCCAGCAGTTTGCCTAGCGACAATGAGCAGTTCTTC	CASSLPSDNEQFF
.	TRBJ1-2	TRBV24-1	TRBD1	TGTGCCACCAGTGATTTGAACAGGGGCTATGGCTACACCTTC	CATSDLNRGYGYTF
.	TRBJ1-2	TRBV6-5	TRBD1	TGTGCCAGCAGGACAGGGGGCGCTGGCTATGGCTACACCTTC	CASRTGGAGYGYTF
.	TRBJ2-1	TRBV7-9	TRBD1	TGTGCCAGCCTCCCAGAGTGGACAGGGGCCTTGGGAGAGCAGTTCTTC	CASLPEWTGALGEQFF
.	TRBJ2-1	TRBV28	TRBD2	TGTGCCAGCAGTTCGGGACTAGCATTACAGACCGGGAGCGAGCAGTTCTTC	CASSSGLALQTGSEQFF
.	TRBJ1-1	TRBV12-1	.	TGTGCCAGCAGCTTTGCCATACGGGGGGCAAGTACTGAAGCTTTCTTT	CASSFAIRGASTEAFF
.	TRBJ2-3	TRBV10-1	.	TGCGCCAGCAGCAAGACTAGGGGAGAAGGCACAGATACGCAGTATTTT	CASSKTRGEGTDTQYF
once	TRBJ2-1	TRBV6-6	.	TGTGCCAGCAAGAGGGAAACCTACAATGAGCAGTTCTTC	CASKRETYNEQFF
.	TRBJ2-7	TRBV27	TRBD2	TGTGCCAGCAGTCCCCCGGGACTAGCGGGAGGACCAGGCTCCTACGAGCAGTACTTC	CASSPPGLAGGPGSYEQYF
.	TRBJ1-2	TRBV4-1	.	TGCGCCAGCAGCCAAGCTTCCCAGGGATACGGCTACACCTTC	CASSQASQGYGYTF